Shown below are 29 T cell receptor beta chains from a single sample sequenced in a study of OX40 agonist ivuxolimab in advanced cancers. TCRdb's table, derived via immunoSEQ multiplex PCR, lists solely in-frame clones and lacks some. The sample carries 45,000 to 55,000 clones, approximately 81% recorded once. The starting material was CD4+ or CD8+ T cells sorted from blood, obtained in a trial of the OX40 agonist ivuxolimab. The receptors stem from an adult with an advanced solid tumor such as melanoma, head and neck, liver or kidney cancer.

In nucleotides, the CDR3 is TGTGCCAGCTCACCCGCTCGAAGCGGGATTTCTGGCGAGCAGTACTTC. It translates to CASSPARSGISGEQYF. The rearrangement uses TRBV18 and TRBJ2-7; 7 bases fit TRBD2. This CDR3 is built from 16 residues. In germline, CDR1 is KGHSH, CDR2 LQKENI. Unmatched junction bases numbered 14, after V lost 3 bases and J lost 6 bases.

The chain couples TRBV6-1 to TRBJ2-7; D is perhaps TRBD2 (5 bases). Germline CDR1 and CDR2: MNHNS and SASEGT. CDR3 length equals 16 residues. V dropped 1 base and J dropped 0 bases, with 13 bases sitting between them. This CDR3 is CASSEEGSEPSYEQYF. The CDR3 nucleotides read TGTGCCAGCAGTGAAGAGGGTAGCGAGCCCTCCTACGAGCAGTACTTC.

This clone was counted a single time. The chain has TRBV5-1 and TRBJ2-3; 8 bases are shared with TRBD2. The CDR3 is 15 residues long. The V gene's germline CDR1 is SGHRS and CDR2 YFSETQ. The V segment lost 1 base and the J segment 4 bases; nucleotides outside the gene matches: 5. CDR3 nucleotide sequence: TGCGCCAGCAGCTTGTCGGGAGGGCCTTCAGATACGCAGTATTTT. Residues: CASSLSGGPSDTQYF. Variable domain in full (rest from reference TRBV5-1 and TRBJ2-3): KAGVTQTPRYLIKTRGQQVTLSCSPISGHRSVSWYQQTPGQGLQFLFEYFSETQRNKGNFPGRFSGRQFSNSRSEMNVSTLELGDSALYLCASSLSGGPSDTQYFGPGTRLTVL.

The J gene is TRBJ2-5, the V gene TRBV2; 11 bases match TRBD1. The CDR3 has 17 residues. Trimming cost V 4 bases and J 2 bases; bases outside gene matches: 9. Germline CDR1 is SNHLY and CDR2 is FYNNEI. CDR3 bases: TGTGCCAGCAGTGCACCGGGACAGGGGGTGATACAAGAGACCCAGTACTTC. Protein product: CASSAPGQGVIQETQYF.

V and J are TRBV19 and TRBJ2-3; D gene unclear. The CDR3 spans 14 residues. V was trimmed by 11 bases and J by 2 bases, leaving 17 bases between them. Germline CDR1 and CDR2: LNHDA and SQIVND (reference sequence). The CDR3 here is CAVSPRRNTDTQYF. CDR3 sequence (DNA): TGTGCCGTGTCCCCTCGGCGGAACACAGATACGCAGTATTTT.

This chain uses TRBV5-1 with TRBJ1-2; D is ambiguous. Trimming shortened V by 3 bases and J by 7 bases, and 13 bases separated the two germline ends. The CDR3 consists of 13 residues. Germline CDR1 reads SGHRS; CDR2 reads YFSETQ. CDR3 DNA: TGCGCCAGCAGCTCCGACCCCCCCAGTGGCTACACCTTC. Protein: CASSSDPPSGYTF.

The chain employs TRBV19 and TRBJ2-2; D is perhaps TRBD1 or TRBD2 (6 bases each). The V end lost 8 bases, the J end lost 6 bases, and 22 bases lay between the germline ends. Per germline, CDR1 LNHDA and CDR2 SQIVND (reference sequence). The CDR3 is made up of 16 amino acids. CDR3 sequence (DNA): TGTGCCAGTTCTCAACCGGGGGCCGTCGATCCCGGGGAGCTGTTTTTT. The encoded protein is CASSQPGAVDPGELFF.

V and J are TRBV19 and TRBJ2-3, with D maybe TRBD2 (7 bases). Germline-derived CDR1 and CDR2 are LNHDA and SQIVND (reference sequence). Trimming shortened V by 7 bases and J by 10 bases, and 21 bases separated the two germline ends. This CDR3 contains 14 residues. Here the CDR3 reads CASKGGVGLLAQYF. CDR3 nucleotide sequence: TGTGCCAGTAAAGGGGGGGTTGGCTTATTGGCGCAGTATTTT.

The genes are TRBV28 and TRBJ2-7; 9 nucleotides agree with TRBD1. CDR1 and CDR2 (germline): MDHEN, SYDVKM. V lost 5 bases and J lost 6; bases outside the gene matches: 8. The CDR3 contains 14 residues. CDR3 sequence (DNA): TGTGCCAGCAGTCGGACCGGGACAGGGTTCGAGCAGTACTTC. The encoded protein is CASSRTGTGFEQYF.

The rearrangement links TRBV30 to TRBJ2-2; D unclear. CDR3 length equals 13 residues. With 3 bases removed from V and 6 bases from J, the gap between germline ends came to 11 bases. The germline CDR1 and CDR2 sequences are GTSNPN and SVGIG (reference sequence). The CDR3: CAWSRGTAGELFF. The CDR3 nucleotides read TGTGCCTGGAGCCGAGGAACGGCCGGGGAGCTGTTTTTT.

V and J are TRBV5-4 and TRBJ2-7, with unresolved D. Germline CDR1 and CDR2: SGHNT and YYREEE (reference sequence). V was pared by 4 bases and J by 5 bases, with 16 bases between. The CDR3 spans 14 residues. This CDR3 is CASSQGRLANEQYF. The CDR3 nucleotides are TGTGCCAGCAGCCAAGGACGGCTTGCCAACGAGCAGTACTTC.

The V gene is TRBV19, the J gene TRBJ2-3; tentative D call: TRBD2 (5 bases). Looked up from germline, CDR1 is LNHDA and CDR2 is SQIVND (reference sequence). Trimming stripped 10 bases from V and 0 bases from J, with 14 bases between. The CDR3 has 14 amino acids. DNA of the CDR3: TGTGCCACCCAAGTTTCGGGGAGCACAGATACGCAGTATTTT. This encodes CATQVSGSTDTQYF. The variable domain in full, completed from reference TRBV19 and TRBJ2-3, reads DGGITQSPKYLFRKEGQNVTLSCEQNLNHDAMYWYRQDPGQGLRLIYYSQIVNDFQKGDIAEGYSVSREKKESFPLTVTSAQKNPTAFYLCATQVSGSTDTQYFGPGTRLTVL.

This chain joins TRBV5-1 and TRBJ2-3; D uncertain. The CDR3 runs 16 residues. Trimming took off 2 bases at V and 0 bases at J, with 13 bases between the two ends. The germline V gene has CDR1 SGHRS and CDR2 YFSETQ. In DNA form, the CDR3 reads TGCGCCAGCAGCTTCAGGACCACTTATAGCACAGATACGCAGTATTTT. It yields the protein CASSFRTTYSTDTQYF.

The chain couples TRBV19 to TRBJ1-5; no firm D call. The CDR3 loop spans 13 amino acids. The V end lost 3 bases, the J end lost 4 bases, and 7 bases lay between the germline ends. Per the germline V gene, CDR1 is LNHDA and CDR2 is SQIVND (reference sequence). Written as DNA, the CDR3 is TGTGCCAGTAGTATCCCCTGGAATCAGCCCCAGCATTTT. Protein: CASSIPWNQPQHF.

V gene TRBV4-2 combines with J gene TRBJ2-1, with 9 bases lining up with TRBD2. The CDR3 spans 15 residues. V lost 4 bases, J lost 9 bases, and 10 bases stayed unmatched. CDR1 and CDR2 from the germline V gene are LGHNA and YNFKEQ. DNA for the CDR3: TGTGCCAGCAGCCCGCAGTTCGTGCGGGAGGGTGAGCAGTTCTTC. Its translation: CASSPQFVREGEQFF.

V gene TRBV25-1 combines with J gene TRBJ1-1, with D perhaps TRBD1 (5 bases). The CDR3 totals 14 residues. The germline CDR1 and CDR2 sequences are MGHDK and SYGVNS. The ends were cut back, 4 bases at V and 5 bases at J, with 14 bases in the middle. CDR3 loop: CASSGEGYVTEAFF. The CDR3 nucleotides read TGTGCCAGCAGTGGGGAGGGGTATGTAACTGAAGCTTTCTTT.

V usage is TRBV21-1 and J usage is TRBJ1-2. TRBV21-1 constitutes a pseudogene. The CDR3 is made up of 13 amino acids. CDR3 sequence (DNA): TGTGCCAGCAGCAAAGTAACTGTTTATGGCTACACCTTC. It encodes CASSKVTVYGYTF.

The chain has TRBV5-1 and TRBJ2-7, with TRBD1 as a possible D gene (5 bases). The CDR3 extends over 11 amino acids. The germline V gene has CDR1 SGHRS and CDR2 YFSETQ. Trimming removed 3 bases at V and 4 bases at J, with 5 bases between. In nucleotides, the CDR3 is TGCGCCAGCAGCTCAGGGTACGAGCAGTACTTC. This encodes CASSSGYEQYF.

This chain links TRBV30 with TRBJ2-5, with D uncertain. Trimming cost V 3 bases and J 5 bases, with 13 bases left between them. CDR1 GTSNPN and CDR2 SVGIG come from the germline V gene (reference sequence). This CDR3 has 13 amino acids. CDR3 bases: TGTGCCTGGAGCGGTGGGGTTATTGAGACCCAGTACTTC. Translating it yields CAWSGGVIETQYF.

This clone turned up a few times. This CDR3 is CASSLSSITGRVMNTEAFF. DNA of the CDR3: TGCGCCAGCAGCTTGTCTAGCATCACCGGACGGGTTATGAACACTGAAGCTTTCTTT. The chain links TRBV5-1 to TRBJ1-1; unclear D gene. This CDR3 region has 19 residues. Trimming stripped 1 base from V and 0 bases from J, with 22 bases between. Germline V gene lookup returns CDR1 SGHRS and CDR2 YFSETQ.

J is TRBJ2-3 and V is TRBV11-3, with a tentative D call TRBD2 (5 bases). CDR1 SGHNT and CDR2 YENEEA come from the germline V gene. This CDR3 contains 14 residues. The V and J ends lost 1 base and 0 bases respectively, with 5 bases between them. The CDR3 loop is CASSLAGSTDTQYF. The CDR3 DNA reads TGTGCCAGCAGCTTAGCGGGGAGCACAGATACGCAGTATTTT.

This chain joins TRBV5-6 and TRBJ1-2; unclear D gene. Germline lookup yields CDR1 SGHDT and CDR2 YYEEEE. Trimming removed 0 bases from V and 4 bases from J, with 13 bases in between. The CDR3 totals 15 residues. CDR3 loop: CASSLAEGSGYGYTF. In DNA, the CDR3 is TGTGCCAGCAGCTTGGCCGAGGGATCGGGCTATGGCTACACCTTC.

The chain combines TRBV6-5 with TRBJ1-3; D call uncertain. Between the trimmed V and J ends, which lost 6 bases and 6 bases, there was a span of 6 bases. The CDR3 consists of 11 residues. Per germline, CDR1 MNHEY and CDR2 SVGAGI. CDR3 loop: CASRDVNTIYF. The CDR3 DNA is TGTGCCAGCAGGGACGTAAACACCATATATTTT.

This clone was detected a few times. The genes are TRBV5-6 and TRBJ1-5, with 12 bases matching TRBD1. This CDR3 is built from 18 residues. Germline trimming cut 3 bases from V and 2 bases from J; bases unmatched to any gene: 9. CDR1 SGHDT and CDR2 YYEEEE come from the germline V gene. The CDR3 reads CASSSGTGGSWGNQPQHF. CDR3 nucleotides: TGTGCCAGCAGCTCAGGGACAGGGGGCAGTTGGGGCAATCAGCCCCAGCATTTT.

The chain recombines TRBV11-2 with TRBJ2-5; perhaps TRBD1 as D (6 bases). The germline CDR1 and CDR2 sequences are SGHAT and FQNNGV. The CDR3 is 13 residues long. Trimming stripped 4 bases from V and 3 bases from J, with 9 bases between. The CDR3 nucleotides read TGTGCCAGCAGCTCCGGACAGAAAGAGACCCAGTACTTC. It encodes CASSSGQKETQYF.

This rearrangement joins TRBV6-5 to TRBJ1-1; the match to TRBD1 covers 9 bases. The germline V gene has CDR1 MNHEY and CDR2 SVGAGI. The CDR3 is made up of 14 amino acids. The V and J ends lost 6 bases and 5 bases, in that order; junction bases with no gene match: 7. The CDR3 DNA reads TGTGCCAGCAGACCGACAGGGGGAAAAACTGAAGCTTTCTTT. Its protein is CASRPTGGKTEAFF.

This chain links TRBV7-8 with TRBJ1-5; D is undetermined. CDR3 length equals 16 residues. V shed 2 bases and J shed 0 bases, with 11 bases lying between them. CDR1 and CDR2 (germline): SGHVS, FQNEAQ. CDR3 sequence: CASSLIRTNSNQPQHF. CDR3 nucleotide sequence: TGTGCCAGCAGCTTAATCAGGACCAATAGCAATCAGCCCCAGCATTTT.

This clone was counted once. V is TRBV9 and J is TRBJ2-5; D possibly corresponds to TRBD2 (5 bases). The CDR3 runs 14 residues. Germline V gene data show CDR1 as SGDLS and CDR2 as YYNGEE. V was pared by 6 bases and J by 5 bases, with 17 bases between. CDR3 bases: TGTGCCAGCAAACTCCCGACGGGGTCGGAGACCCAGTACTTC. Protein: CASKLPTGSETQYF.

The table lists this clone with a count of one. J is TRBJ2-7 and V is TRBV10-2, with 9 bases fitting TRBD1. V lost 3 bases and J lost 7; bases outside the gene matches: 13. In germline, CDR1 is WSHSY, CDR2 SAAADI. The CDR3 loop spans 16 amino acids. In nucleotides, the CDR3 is TGCGCCAGCAGTGAATGGGGACAGGGACAATCGGAGGAGCAGTACTTC. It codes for CASSEWGQGQSEEQYF.